This is a list of T cell receptor beta chains from one sample in a study of T cell responses to AZD1222 COVID-19 vaccine. TCRdb's table, derived via immunoSEQ multiplex PCR, lists solely in-frame clones and lacks some. Among 150,000 to 200,000 clones, about 91% were seen once, and the ten largest hold 0.9% to 1.2%. The sample was peripheral blood, taken 28 days after the second AZD1222 dose. The receptors were gathered from an adult who received the AZD1222 COVID-19 vaccine. CDR3s include the opening cysteine and the closing phenylalanine or tryptophan. The D gene is left open where the match is weak. Only some rows state a clone size, as once, few, many or a class for expanded clones.

v_gene	abundance	j_gene	d_gene	CDR3aa	CDR3nt
TRBV4-1	-	TRBJ2-5	-	CASSQDRGTGDKKETQYF	TGCGCCAGCAGCCAAGATAGAGGGACGGGGGACAAAAAAGAGACCCAGTACTTC
TRBV19	-	TRBJ1-5	-	CASSIETAMGQPQHF	TGTGCCAGTAGTATAGAGACTGCTATGGGGCAGCCCCAGCATTTT
TRBV6-1	once	TRBJ1-2	-	CASSEGLERGDYGYTF	TGTGCCAGCAGTGAAGGGCTGGAAAGGGGCGACTATGGCTACACCTTC
TRBV29-1	-	TRBJ1-6	TRBD1	CSVRTGANINSPLHF	TGCAGCGTAAGGACAGGAGCCAATATTAATTCACCCCTCCACTTT
TRBV27	few	TRBJ1-4	-	CASSRNDNEKLFF	TGTGCCAGCAGCCGTAACGACAATGAAAAACTGTTTTTT
TRBV29-1	-	TRBJ2-7	TRBD1	CSGGAGTGSYEQYF	TGCAGCGGGGGGGCCGGGACAGGGTCTTACGAGCAGTACTTC
TRBV18	-	TRBJ1-3	-	CASSPALGNTIYF	TGTGCCAGCTCACCCGCGTTAGGAAACACCATATATTTT
TRBV5-1	-	TRBJ1-5	-	CASSPDRGGDQPQHF	TGCGCCAGCAGCCCGGACAGAGGGGGGGATCAGCCCCAGCATTTT
TRBV6-5	-	TRBJ1-5	TRBD1	CASRTGTGNQPQHF	TGTGCCAGCAGAACCGGGACAGGAAATCAGCCCCAGCATTTT
TRBV10-3	-	TRBJ1-2	-	CAISESAGGGSSSGYTF	TGTGCCATCAGTGAGTCGGCCGGGGGAGGGTCTTCGTCTGGCTACACCTTC
TRBV27	-	TRBJ1-2	TRBD1	CASSIRQGANYGYTF	TGTGCCAGCAGTATCCGACAGGGGGCAAACTATGGCTACACCTTC
TRBV11-1	-	TRBJ1-1	-	CASSLLRTEAFF	TGTGCCAGCAGCTTATTGAGGACTGAAGCTTTCTTT
TRBV5-1	-	TRBJ2-3	-	CASSPLVGDTQYF	TGCGCCAGCAGCCCCCTGGTGGGAGATACGCAGTATTTT
TRBV18	-	TRBJ1-2	-	CASSPTGDYGYTF	TGTGCCAGCTCACCAACGGGGGACTATGGCTACACCTTC
TRBV4-1	-	TRBJ1-6	-	CASSQRHDNSPLHF	TGCGCCAGCAGCCAACGACATGATAATTCACCCCTCCACTTT
TRBV6-5	-	TRBJ1-1	-	CASSVRQGRDTEAFF	TGTGCCAGCAGCGTAAGGCAGGGGAGGGACACTGAAGCTTTCTTT
TRBV23-1	once	TRBJ2-1	TRBD2	CASSRKTSGAYNEQFF	TGCGCCAGCAGTCGAAAGACTAGCGGGGCCTACAATGAGCAGTTCTTC
TRBV11-2	-	TRBJ1-1	-	CASSLTGFYVSAEAFF	TGTGCCAGCAGCTTAACAGGGTTCTATGTATCAGCTGAAGCTTTCTTT
TRBV4-2	-	TRBJ1-3	-	CASSPSPGSGNTIYF	TGTGCCAGCAGCCCCTCCCCCGGCTCTGGAAACACCATATATTTT
TRBV25-1	-	TRBJ2-2	-	CASHISNTGELFF	TGTGCCAGTCACATCTCGAACACCGGGGAGCTGTTTTTT
TRBV27	-	TRBJ2-7	-	CASSLVLGDYEQYF	TGTGCCAGCAGTCTAGTCCTGGGGGATTACGAGCAGTACTTC
TRBV2	-	TRBJ1-5	-	CASRATGQPQHF	TGTGCCAGCCGGGCGACTGGGCAGCCCCAGCATTTT
TRBV7-9	-	TRBJ1-2	-	CATHGRDYGYTF	TGTGCCACCCACGGGAGAGACTATGGCTACACCTTC
TRBV5-1	-	TRBJ2-3	TRBD2	CASSLPGLAGEPSDTQYF	TGCGCCAGCAGCTTACCGGGACTAGCGGGGGAGCCGTCAGATACGCAGTATTTT
TRBV5-6	-	TRBJ1-1	-	CASSLGDWTEAFF	TGTGCCAGCAGCTTGGGGGATTGGACTGAAGCTTTCTTT
TRBV19	once	TRBJ1-6	-	CASSIGQGHSPLHF	TGTGCCAGTAGTATTGGCCAGGGCCATTCACCCCTCCACTTT
TRBV4-1	-	TRBJ1-1	-	CASSQDLMSTENTEAFF	TGCGCCAGCAGCCAAGATCTTATGTCGACAGAAAACACTGAAGCTTTCTTT
TRBV13	-	TRBJ1-1	-	CASSPKNSNTEAFF	TGTGCCAGCAGCCCCAAGAACAGCAACACTGAAGCTTTCTTT
TRBV19	-	TRBJ2-6	TRBD1	CASSSGTGAAGANVLTF	TGTGCCAGTAGTTCCGGGACAGGAGCTGCTGGGGCCAACGTCCTGACTTTC
TRBV6-5	-	TRBJ1-4	-	CASVDQDGTNEKLFF	TGTGCCAGCGTTGACCAGGATGGGACTAATGAAAAACTGTTTTTT
TRBV6-5	-	TRBJ2-7	TRBD1	CASRGGQGNNYEQYF	TGTGCCAGCAGGGGCGGACAGGGTAACAACTACGAGCAGTACTTC
TRBV29-1	-	TRBJ2-2	-	CSVVANTGELFF	TGCAGCGTTGTAGCAAACACCGGGGAGCTGTTTTTT
TRBV28	-	TRBJ1-2	-	CASSSPSVAASRDGYTF	TGTGCCAGCAGTTCGCCATCTGTGGCGGCCTCCCGGGATGGCTACACCTTC
TRBV7-2	-	TRBJ2-5	TRBD2	CASNDGGAETQYF	TGTGCCAGCAACGACGGGGGGGCCGAGACCCAGTACTTC
TRBV7-2	once	TRBJ1-4	-	CASSLAPTSGELFF	TGTGCCAGCAGCTTAGCCCCCACCAGCGGGGAACTGTTTTTT
TRBV9	-	TRBJ1-2	-	CASSGRGPDTYGYTF	TGTGCCAGCAGCGGGAGGGGCCCAGATACCTATGGCTACACCTTC
TRBV6-5	-	TRBJ1-2	-	CASTLWGNNGYTF	TGTGCCAGCACTCTGTGGGGCAACAATGGCTACACCTTC
TRBV12-5	few	TRBJ2-2	-	CASGPFTGELFF	TGTGCTAGTGGTCCGTTCACCGGGGAGCTGTTTTTT
TRBV30	-	TRBJ2-5	TRBD1	CAWNQGQLETQYF	TGTGCCTGGAACCAGGGACAGTTGGAGACCCAGTACTTC